This T cell receptor (beta chain) stems from a study of early T cells in non-severe SARS-CoV-2 infection. Findings and caveats of the study: Sequences matched to VDJdb favored anti-spike CD8 responses, while private and CD4 specificities were missed.

As regards this clonotype: Its antigen is undetermined.

Individual cDNA molecules received unique molecular identifiers during library preparation. TCRdb recomputed calls from the 5' RACE reads with MiXCR, one row per CDR3 protein. The sample holds 60,000 to 90,000 distinct CDR3 sequences, about a sixth seen once. This CDR3 has 15 amino acids. CDR1 is DFQATT, CDR2 SNEGSKA, per germline (reference sequence). The germline V and J ends were trimmed by 7 bases and 4 bases, with 22 bases remaining between them. This rearrangement joins TRBV20-1 to TRBJ1-2; the D is unclear. The clonotype was recovered from an adult who was a healthcare worker with PCR-confirmed SARS-CoV-2 infection or an uninfected control (not recorded which). The sequencing sample was made of whole blood. The CDR3 spells CSVRGPPVGLYGYTF. The CDR3, as DNA: TGCAGTGTACGAGGGCCACCCGTGGGCCTCTATGGCTACACCTTC.